These 2 T cell receptor beta chains were sequenced from one sample in a study of lymphopenia after photon versus proton radiotherapy (dated by TCRdb to between 2019 and 2020). The library was obtained by the immunoSEQ multiplex PCR assay. What TCRdb holds here is the immuneACCESS table cut down to in-frame rearrangements. Part of the clones is not present; checked against another copy, under half of the missing clones reflect an unresolved V gene, and the others are unexplained. The sample table contains about 16,000 clones; only one count was recorded for about 88% of them. The ten largest clonotypes hold roughly 55% of the sample. The sample in question was peripheral blood, obtained from a patient treated with proton-based radiotherapy. Every receptor here comes from a woman aged 55-75 years with cholangiocarcinoma. Some clones in this sample may be carry-over from other donors' samples.

This chain connects TRBV4-1 to TRBJ2-5; 7 bases match TRBD2. J gave up 5 bases and V 0 bases, and 12 bases lay outside the gene matches. The CDR3 length is 17 residues. Per the germline V gene, CDR1 is MGHRA and CDR2 is YSYEKL. DNA of the CDR3: TGCGCCAGCAGCCAAGACCCGCGGGAGCTATCTTTGGAGACCCAGTACTTC. Translation: CASSQDPRELSLETQYF.

The chain links TRBV6-6 to TRBJ2-1; D ambiguous. The CDR3 consists of 11 residues. The germline V gene has CDR1 MNHNY and CDR2 SVGAGI (reference sequence). V was cut by 6 bases and J by 4 bases, with 4 bases left in between. Written as DNA, the CDR3 is TGTGCCAGCAGAACGTACAATGAGCAGTTCTTC. Translated: CASRTYNEQFF.